The present T cell receptor (beta chain) was sequenced within a study of shared clonotypes between healthy human individuals. Study conclusions and caveats: Naive subsets generally had larger estimated richness than memory subsets.

There are 15 residues in the CDR3. Per the germline V gene, CDR1 is MNHNS and CDR2 is SASEGT. The V segment lost 5 bases and the J segment 9 bases; nucleotides outside the gene matches: 4. As originally analysed: As immunoSEQ supplied junction-only sequences (without quality scores), filtering differed. TCRdb's copy holds only in-frame clones and misses some; the assay was immunoSEQ multiplex PCR. That table is the source of V, J and clone size, and D and trimming were worked out from the DNA. This table holds about 2.4 million clones, around nine tenths found once. On this clone itself: Its specificity is unknown.

The sample comprised naive CD4+ T cells sorted from blood. As for subset: CD45RA+ positively selected. This sequence was found in a young man in good health. V gene TRBV6-1 combines with J gene TRBJ2-1; 16 bases are a match to TRBD2. The CDR3 region is CASSSGTSGGGEQFF. CDR3 DNA sequence: TGTGCCAGCAGTTCCGGGACTAGCGGGGGGGGTGAGCAGTTCTTC.